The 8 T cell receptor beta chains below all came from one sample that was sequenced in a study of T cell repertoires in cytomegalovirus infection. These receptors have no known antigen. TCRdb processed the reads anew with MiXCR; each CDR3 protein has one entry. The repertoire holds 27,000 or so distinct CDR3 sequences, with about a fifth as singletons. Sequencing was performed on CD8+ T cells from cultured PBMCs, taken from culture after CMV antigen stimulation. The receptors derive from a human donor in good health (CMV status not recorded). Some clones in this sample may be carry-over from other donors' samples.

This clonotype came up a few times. CDR3 region: CASSLDRTYGYTF. The CDR3 DNA reads TGTGCCAGCAGTTTGGACAGAACCTATGGCTACACCTTC. This chain connects TRBV27 to TRBJ1-2; weak D call: TRBD1 (6 bases). V lost 3 bases and J 4 bases, leaving 9 bases between the germline ends. Germline V gene lookup returns CDR1 MNHEY and CDR2 SMNVEV (reference sequence). This CDR3 is built from 13 residues.

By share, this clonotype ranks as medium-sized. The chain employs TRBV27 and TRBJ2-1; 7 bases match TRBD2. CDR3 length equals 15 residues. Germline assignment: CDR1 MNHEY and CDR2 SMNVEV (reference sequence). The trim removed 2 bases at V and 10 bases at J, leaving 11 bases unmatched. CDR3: CASSLIGRPMREQFF. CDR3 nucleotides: TGTGCCAGCAGTTTAATCGGGAGGCCCATGAGGGAGCAGTTCTTC.

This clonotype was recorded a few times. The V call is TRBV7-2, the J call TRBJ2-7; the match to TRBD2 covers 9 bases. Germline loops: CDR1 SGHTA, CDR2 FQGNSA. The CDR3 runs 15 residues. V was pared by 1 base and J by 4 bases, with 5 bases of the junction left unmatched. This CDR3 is CASSLDGREGYEQYF. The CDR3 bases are TGTGCCAGCAGCTTAGACGGGCGGGAGGGGTACGAGCAGTACTTC.

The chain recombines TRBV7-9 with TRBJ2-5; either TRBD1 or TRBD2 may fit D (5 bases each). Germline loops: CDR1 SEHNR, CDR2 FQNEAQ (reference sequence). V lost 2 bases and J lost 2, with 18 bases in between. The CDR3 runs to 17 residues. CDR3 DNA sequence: TGTGCCAGCAGCTTAAGTTTGGGGGAGTTCGGACAAGAGACCCAGTACTTC. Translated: CASSLSLGEFGQETQYF.

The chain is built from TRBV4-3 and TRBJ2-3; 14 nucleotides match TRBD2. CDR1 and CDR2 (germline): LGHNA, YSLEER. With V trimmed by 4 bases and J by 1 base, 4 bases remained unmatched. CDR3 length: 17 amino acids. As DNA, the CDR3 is TGCGCCAGCAGCCCCTGGACTAGCGGGGGGCGCACAGATACGCAGTATTTT. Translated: CASSPWTSGGRTDTQYF.

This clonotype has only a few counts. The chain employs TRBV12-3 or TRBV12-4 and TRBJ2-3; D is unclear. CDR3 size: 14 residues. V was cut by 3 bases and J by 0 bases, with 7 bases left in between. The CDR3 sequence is CASSFEASTDTQYF. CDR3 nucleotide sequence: TGTGCCAGCAGTTTTGAGGCAAGCACAGATACGCAGTATTTT.

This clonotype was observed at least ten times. CDR3 DNA: TGCGCCAGCAGCCAAAGCTGGTTGGACAGGGGAGACGAGCAGTACTTC. Translated, it gives CASSQSWLDRGDEQYF. The chain couples TRBV4-3 to TRBJ2-7; 9 bases agree with TRBD1. CDR3 length: 16 amino acids. CDR1 is LGHNA, CDR2 YSLEER, per germline. Unmatched junction bases numbered 10, after V lost 2 bases and J lost 5 bases.

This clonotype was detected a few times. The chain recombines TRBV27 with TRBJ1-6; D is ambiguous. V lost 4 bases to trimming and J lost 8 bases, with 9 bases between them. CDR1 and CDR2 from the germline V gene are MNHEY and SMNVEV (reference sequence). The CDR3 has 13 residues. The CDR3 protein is CASSSGTHSPLHF. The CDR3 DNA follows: TGTGCCAGCAGTTCTGGTACCCATTCACCCCTCCACTTT.